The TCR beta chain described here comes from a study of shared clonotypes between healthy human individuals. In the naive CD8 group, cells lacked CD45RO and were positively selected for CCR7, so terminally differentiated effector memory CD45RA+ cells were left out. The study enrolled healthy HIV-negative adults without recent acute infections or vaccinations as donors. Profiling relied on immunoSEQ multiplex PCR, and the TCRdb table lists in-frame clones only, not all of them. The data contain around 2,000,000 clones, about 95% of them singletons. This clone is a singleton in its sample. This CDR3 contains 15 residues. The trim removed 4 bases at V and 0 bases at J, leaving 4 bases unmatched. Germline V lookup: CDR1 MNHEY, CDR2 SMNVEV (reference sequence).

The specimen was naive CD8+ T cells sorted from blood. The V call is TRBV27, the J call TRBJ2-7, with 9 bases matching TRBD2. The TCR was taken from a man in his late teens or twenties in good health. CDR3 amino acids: CASSSGLAHSYEQYF. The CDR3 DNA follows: TGTGCCAGCAGTTCAGGACTAGCGCACTCCTACGAGCAGTACTTC.